These 10 T cell receptor beta chains were all obtained from the same sample, sequenced in a study of blood T cell repertoires in COVID-19 (dated by TCRdb to the early 2020s). Preparation of the library involved the immunoSEQ multiplex PCR assay. TCRdb limited this immuneACCESS table to in-frame rearrangements with V and J called. A share of clones is missing; checked studies link under half to unresolved V genes, and the rest is unexplained. Present in this sample are 20,000 to 25,000 clones, 75% to 95% of which were seen just once. The leading ten clones occupy over 15% of the sample. Material for sequencing was peripheral blood. The receptor source for this set is a human donor in a cohort sampled during active COVID-19.

The chain employs TRBV11-2 and TRBJ2-3; 9 bases agree with TRBD2. The CDR3 sequence is 17 residues long. CDR1 and CDR2 from the germline V gene are SGHAT and FQNNGV. The V and J ends lost 4 bases and 3 bases, in that order; junction bases with no gene match: 11. CDR3 in DNA: TGTGCCAGCAGCTCCCTAGTGGGGACTAGCCCTACAGATACGCAGTATTTT. It is translated as CASSSLVGTSPTDTQYF.

The chain joins TRBV18 to TRBJ2-5; TRBD1 is a possible D gene (5 bases). Trimming shortened V by 2 bases and J by 4 bases, and 14 bases separated the two germline ends. The CDR3 totals 15 residues. Germline assignment: CDR1 KGHSH and CDR2 LQKENI. The CDR3 nucleotides read TGTGCCAGCTCACCAAGGGCCAGGGCTGGAGAGACCCAGTACTTC. Translation gives CASSPRARAGETQYF.

The genes are TRBV27 and TRBJ2-2; TRBD2 is a possible D gene (5 bases). V was cut by 2 bases and J by 6 bases, with 16 bases left in between. This CDR3 has 16 amino acids. Germline lookup yields CDR1 MNHEY and CDR2 SMNVEV (reference sequence). The CDR3 DNA reads as TGTGCCAGCAGTTTAAGTGGCACTAGGGTGTCCGGGGAGCTGTTTTTT. Translated: CASSLSGTRVSGELFF.

This chain links TRBV5-1 with TRBJ1-1; the D is unclear. This CDR3 has 15 amino acids. CDR1 is SGHRS and CDR2 is YFSETQ in the germline V gene. V shed 0 bases and J shed 6 bases, with 15 bases lying between them. The CDR3 bases are TGCGCCAGCAGCTTGGAAGTGGATTCGAGGCCTGAAGCTTTCTTT. Translation gives CASSLEVDSRPEAFF.

This clone has only one observation. The junction differs from germline at one of its ends, possibly a read error. The chain combines TRBV7-7 with TRBJ2-3; a weak D match, TRBD2 (6 bases). The CDR3 runs to 14 residues. CDR1 is SSHAT and CDR2 is FNYEAQ in the germline V gene (reference sequence). CDR3 amino acids: CASSSGGRTDTQYF. The CDR3, as DNA: TGTGCTAGCAGCTCCGGGGGTAGGACAGATACGCAGTATTTT.

V gene TRBV6-5 combines with J gene TRBJ1-6, with 7 bases matching TRBD1. The CDR3 length is 13 residues. The V and J ends lost 6 bases and 10 bases, in that order; junction bases with no gene match: 6. CDR1 is MNHEY, CDR2 SVGAGI, per germline. The CDR3 region has the DNA TGTGCCAGCAGGAAACAGGGACAGTCACCCCTCCACTTT. Protein sequence: CASRKQGQSPLHF.

The chain carries TRBV5-6 and TRBJ2-2, with 11 bases lining up with TRBD2. Germline V lookup: CDR1 SGHDT, CDR2 YYEEEE. This CDR3 comprises 15 residues. The trim removed 4 bases at V and 9 bases at J, leaving 8 bases unmatched. CDR3 in amino acids: CASSKRLAGPRELFF. The CDR3 nucleotides are TGTGCCAGCAGCAAGAGACTAGCGGGGCCCCGGGAGCTGTTTTTT.

The chain couples TRBV6-5 to TRBJ1-3; D is ambiguous. The CDR3 covers 16 residues. CDR1 is MNHEY and CDR2 is SVGAGI in the germline V gene. Deletions cut 0 bases from V and 0 bases from J, with 9 bases between. The CDR3 loop is CASSYSGTISGNTIYF. Here the CDR3 DNA reads TGTGCCAGCAGTTACTCGGGCACCATCTCTGGAAACACCATATATTTT.

The CDR3 DNA reads TGTGCCAGCAGCTTAGGCTCAGGGGGCCCAAGCTCCTACGAGCAGTACTTC. Translated: CASSLGSGGPSSYEQYF. This rearrangement joins TRBV7-8 to TRBJ2-7; 8 positions agree with TRBD1. Unmatched junction bases numbered 8, after V lost 1 base and J lost 0 bases. Germline CDR1 reads SGHVS; CDR2 reads FQNEAQ. The CDR3 runs 17 residues.

This clone came up once. The V call is TRBV5-1, the J call TRBJ1-2; a weak D match, TRBD1 (5 bases). Deletions cut 4 bases from V and 8 bases from J, with 24 bases between. The germline V gene encodes CDR1 SGHRS and CDR2 YFSETQ. CDR3 length: 16 amino acids. CDR3 protein: CASSTRGGDPARGYTF. For the CDR3, the DNA is TGCGCCAGCAGCACCCGGGGGGGGGATCCTGCGCGGGGCTACACCTTC.